Here is one TCR beta chain with its context. Sequenced by immunoSEQ multiplex PCR; TCRdb stores in-frame clones only, minus some. The repertoire holds 250,000 to 300,000 clones, with around 92% as singletons. The sample originates from a study of T cell responses to AZD1222 COVID-19 vaccine. This TCR derives from an adult who received the AZD1222 COVID-19 vaccine. The specimen was peripheral blood, collected 28 days after the second AZD1222 dose.

CDR3 region: CASSFTGGREQYF. In nucleotides, the CDR3 is TGCGCCAGCAGCTTTACAGGGGGCCGCGAGCAGTACTTC. The rearrangement links TRBV5-1 to TRBJ2-7; 9 bases match TRBD1. This CDR3 spans 13 amino acids. J was trimmed by 6 bases and V by 2 bases; bases with no gene match: 3. CDR1 is SGHRS and CDR2 is YFSETQ in the germline V gene.